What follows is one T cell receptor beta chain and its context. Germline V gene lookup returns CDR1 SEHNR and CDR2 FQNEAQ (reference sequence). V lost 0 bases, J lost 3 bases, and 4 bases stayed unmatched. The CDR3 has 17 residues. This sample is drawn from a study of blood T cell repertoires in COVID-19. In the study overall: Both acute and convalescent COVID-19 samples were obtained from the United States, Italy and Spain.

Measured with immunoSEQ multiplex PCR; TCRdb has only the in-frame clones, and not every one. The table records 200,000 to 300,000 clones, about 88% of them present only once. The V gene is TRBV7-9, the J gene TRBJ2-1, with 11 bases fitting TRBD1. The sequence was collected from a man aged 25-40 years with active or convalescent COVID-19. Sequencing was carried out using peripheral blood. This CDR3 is CASSLAGTGGFYNEQFF. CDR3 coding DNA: TGTGCCAGCAGCTTAGCGGGGACAGGGGGATTCTACAATGAGCAGTTCTTC.